The TCR beta chain described here comes from a study of blood T cell repertoires in COVID-19. Background on the study: COVID-19 samples from acute and convalescent phases originated in the United States, Italy and Spain.

Using immunoSEQ multiplex PCR, the repertoire was profiled, and TCRdb retains in-frame clones only, with some absent. The profile shows around 250,000 clones, roughly 90% of them singletons. The germline V gene encodes CDR1 SGDLS and CDR2 YYNGEE. The length of the CDR3 is 13 residues. V gave up 4 bases and J gave up 0 bases, with 7 bases separating them. The specimen was peripheral blood. The genes are TRBV9 and TRBJ1-1; D gene uncertain. The TCR originated in a woman aged 55-69 years with COVID-19, enrolled during active disease. As DNA, the CDR3 is TGTGCCAGCAGCAAAACAGTGAACACTGAAGCTTTCTTT. Its protein is CASSKTVNTEAFF.